This T cell receptor beta chain was recorded in a study of T cell responses to AZD1222 COVID-19 vaccine. Findings and limits, study-wide: There were vaccine-associated CD4 TCRs across spike, dominant at 160-218 and 743-854. In a largely white British group with more females than males, clonal diversity was possibly underestimated. Of spike-specific TCRs, nearly half reportedly target regions left unmutated in variants. No repertoire was sampled before or during the peak T cell response, only after it.

On this clone: Antigen: not known.

Trimming stripped 3 bases from V and 2 bases from J, with 13 bases between. This CDR3 comprises 16 residues. Germline V gives CDR1 KGHSH, CDR2 LQKENI. Sequenced by immunoSEQ multiplex PCR; TCRdb stores in-frame clones only, minus some. Seen here are roughly 100,000 clones, 90% observed once, and the top ten hold less than 9.5%. The receptor's source is an adult who received the AZD1222 COVID-19 vaccine. This sample comprised peripheral blood, obtained 28 days after the second AZD1222 dose. The rearrangement links TRBV18 to TRBJ1-4; D is undetermined. The CDR3 region has the DNA TGTGCCAGCTCACCCGGTTCGACGCCGACTAATGAAAAACTGTTTTTT. Protein: CASSPGSTPTNEKLFF.